This T cell receptor beta chain came from a study of shared clonotypes between healthy human individuals. Whole-study context: There were three CD4 naive, three CD4 memory, two CD8 naive and one CD8 memory plates per donor. Study outcomes and limitations: Non-shared clonotypes showed lower generation probabilities than clonotypes common to all four donors. Estimated richness values were generally larger in naive subsets than in memory subsets.

The assay used deep level. The method was immunoSEQ multiplex PCR; TCRdb's version includes in-frame clones alone and lacks a portion of them. The sample holds roughly 2.2 million clones; roughly 92% are singletons and the top ten take 0.37%. As for this clone: Its antigen remains unknown.

Sequenced input: naive CD4+ T cells from PBMCs. Subset defined: CD45RA+ positively selected. This clonotype was obtained from a man aged 18 to 35 in good health. Some clones in this sample may be carry-over from other donors' samples.

CDR3 in amino acids: CASSVTSQLPDTQYF. CDR3 sequence (DNA): TGTGCCAGCAGCGTAACGTCCCAGCTCCCAGATACGCAGTATTTT. The rearrangement joins TRBV9 to TRBJ2-3; no reliable D call. The length of the CDR3 is 15 residues. V shed 1 base and J shed 4 bases, with 13 bases lying between them. Germline CDR1 reads SGDLS; CDR2 reads YYNGEE. The full variable domain, completed using reference TRBV9 and TRBJ2-3, is DSGVTQTPKHLITATGQRVTLRCSPRSGDLSVYWYQQSLDQGLQFLIQYYNGEERAKGNILERFSAQQFPDLHSELNLSSLELGDSALYFCASSVTSQLPDTQYFGPGTRLTVL.